This TCR beta chain is drawn from a study of blood T cell repertoires in COVID-19 (dated by TCRdb to about 2020). Regarding the complete study: Collaborator samples came from the United States, Italy and Spain and covered acute and convalescent phases of COVID-19. The prospective study material was composed of cDNA or gDNA derived from T cells, B-cell-depleted T cells, or PBMCs. The dataset comprised deeply sampled blood TCRbeta repertoires from subjects exposed to, actively infected with, or recovered from COVID-19. The repertoires were made available in a free public database intended to serve as a resource for research on the immune response to SARS-CoV-2. The samples were drawn from the first 160 participants of the ongoing ImmuneRACE study and from 950 to 1,500 subjects provided by 6 global collaborators. Nearly every sample came with metadata listing a de-identified subject ID, COVID-19 status, age in years and sex. Where available, HLA class I and class II types were taken from metadata supplied by the sample provider and were not determined by assay-based typing. Overall results and qualifications from the work: The amount of clinical and demographic metadata varied by source and participant and was provided uncurated.

TCRbeta CDR3 regions were amplified from genomic DNA using the immunoSEQ Assay, a bias-controlled multiplex PCR. The paper's processing steps were these. The number of nucleated cells in each sample was estimated by amplification of reference gene primers within the assay. To quantify the absolute abundance of each unique TCRbeta CDR3 rearrangement, sequence reads were collapsed and filtered. Productive Simpson clonality was computed per sample as the square root of Simpson's diversity index over productive rearrangements. Held by TCRdb, this immuneACCESS table contains in-frame sequences only and omits some clones. Under half of the omission traces to an unresolved V gene where checked; the cause of the rest is unknown. Clone size and V and J calls were adopted from that table, with D and trimming inferred from the DNA. The sample records 150,000 to 200,000 clones, around 84% of which are singletons. 5.5% to 7% of the sample goes to the ten largest clones.

Whole blood was collected in K2EDTA tubes by collaborating institutions according to the institutions' own protocols. Collaborator samples were shipped for TCRbeta analysis as frozen whole blood, isolated PBMCs, or DNA extracted from either sample type. Concerning this clone itself: It lacks a known antigen. Base qualities were left out, and no much larger clone turns up one base away.

The sequence was obtained from a man aged 50 to 60 with active or convalescent COVID-19. Source material: peripheral blood.

The nucleotide sequence is given as TGTGCCAGCAGTGAAAGGGGGCTAACATATGGCTACACCTTC. This codes for CASSERGLTYGYTF. The rearranged segments are TRBV2 and TRBJ1-2, and TRBD1 aligns with 7 junction nucleotides. Reading the germline V gene gives CDR1 SNHLY and CDR2 FYNNEI. From V the trimming removes 2 bases and from J it removes 5 bases, while the gene matches leave 5 bases of the junction unaccounted for. The CDR3 numbers 14 residues from cysteine through phenylalanine. Only CDR3 DNA is held: 42 bases, read in frame from base 1. This CDR3, with the reference TRBV2 and TRBJ1-2 proteins standing in past its ends, gives the full variable domain EPEVTQTPSHQVTQMGQEVILRCVPISNHLYFYWYRQILGQKVEFLVSFYNNEISEKSEIFDDQFSVERPDGSNFTLKIRSTKLEDSAMYFCASSERGLTYGYTFGSGTRLTVV.